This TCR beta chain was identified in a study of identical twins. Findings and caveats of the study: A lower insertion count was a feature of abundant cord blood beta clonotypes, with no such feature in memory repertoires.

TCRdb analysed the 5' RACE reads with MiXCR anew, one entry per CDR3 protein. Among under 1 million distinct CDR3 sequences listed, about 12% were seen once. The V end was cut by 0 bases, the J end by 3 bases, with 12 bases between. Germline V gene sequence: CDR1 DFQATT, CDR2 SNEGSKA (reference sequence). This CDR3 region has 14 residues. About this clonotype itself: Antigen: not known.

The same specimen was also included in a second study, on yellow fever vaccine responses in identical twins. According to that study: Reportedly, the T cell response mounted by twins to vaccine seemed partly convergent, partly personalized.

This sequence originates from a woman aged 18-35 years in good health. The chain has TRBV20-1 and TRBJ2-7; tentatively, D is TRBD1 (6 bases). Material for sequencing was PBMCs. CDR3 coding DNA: TGCAGTGCTAGAGATCATGGGGGCGTCTACGAGCAGTACTTC. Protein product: CSARDHGGVYEQYF.